Listed below are T cell receptor beta chains from one sample, sequenced in a study of cytomegalovirus exposure and HLA in healthy donors. Sequencing used immunoSEQ multiplex PCR; TCRdb keeps in-frame clones, though not all of them. This sample's clone table lists over 100,000 clones. Sequencing was carried out using PBMCs. The receptors were gathered from a woman aged 40 to 50 in good health and CMV-seropositive. CDR3s include the opening cysteine and the closing phenylalanine or tryptophan. A D gene is named only where the DNA matches it firmly.

v_call	d_call	j_call	cdr3_nt	cdr3_aa
TRBV5-1	TRBD2	TRBJ2-2	TGCGCCAGCTCCCCGGGAGGTGGAACCGGGGAGCTGTTTTTT	CASSPGGGTGELFF
TRBV5-1	NA	TRBJ1-4	TGCGCCAGCAGCTTCGGACAGAAGCCAACTAATGAAAAACTGTTTTTT	CASSFGQKPTNEKLFF
TRBV19	NA	TRBJ2-1	TGTGCCAGTAGTATTGCGGACTCCTACAATGAGCAGTTCTTC	CASSIADSYNEQFF
TRBV2	NA	TRBJ2-7	TGTGCCAGCAGTGAAACGGAGGCCTTTTTCTACGAGCAGTACTTC	CASSETEAFFYEQYF
TRBV10-3	NA	TRBJ1-1	TGTGCCATCAGAGGGGGAAACACTGAAGCTTTCTTT	CAIRGGNTEAFF
TRBV9	TRBD1	TRBJ2-3	TGTGCCAGCAGCGTAGCTAGAGGACAGGGCACAGATACGCAGTATTTT	CASSVARGQGTDTQYF
TRBV7-3	TRBD2	TRBJ2-2	TGTGCCAGCAGCTTAAACCCACTAGCGGCTAACACCGGGGAGCTGTTTTTT	CASSLNPLAANTGELFF
TRBV27	TRBD1	TRBJ1-4	TGTGCCAGCAGGATGATAGGGACAGCAACTAATGAAAAACTGTTTTTT	CASRMIGTATNEKLFF
TRBV19	NA	TRBJ1-4	TGTGCCAGTACTCCACTTGCTACAACTAATGAAAAACTGTTTTTT	CASTPLATTNEKLFF
TRBV21-1	NA	TRBJ2-5	TGTGCCAGCAGCACCCCGCGGGAGGAGACCCAGTACTTC	CASSTPREETQYF
TRBV2	NA	TRBJ2-7	TGTGCCAGCAGTGGGGGCCGCTACGAGCAGTACTTC	CASSGGRYEQYF
TRBV6-1	NA	TRBJ1-2	TGTGCCAGCAGTGAGATGGGGGGAGGCTACACCTTC	CASSEMGGGYTF
TRBV11-1	NA	TRBJ2-7	TGTGCCAGCAGCTTACTCCCGGGTAACGAGCAGTACTTC	CASSLLPGNEQYF
TRBV19	TRBD1	TRBJ1-1	TGTGCCAGTAGCCAGGACAGGGTGACTGAAGCTTTCTTT	CASSQDRVTEAFF
TRBV29-1	NA	TRBJ1-1	TGCAGCGCGCGGGGAGAGAACACTGAAGCTTTCTTT	CSARGENTEAFF
TRBV9	NA	TRBJ1-2	TGTGCCAGCAGCGTAGAGGGCACAGGCCCCTATGGCTACACCTTC	CASSVEGTGPYGYTF
TRBV19	NA	TRBJ2-1	TGTGCCAGTAGTATAACACTAGCCTCCTACAATGAGCAGTTCTTC	CASSITLASYNEQFF
TRBV2	NA	TRBJ2-7	TGTGCCAGCAGTGAATGGAACAGGGGGGGGTTCGAGCAGTACTTC	CASSEWNRGGFEQYF
TRBV4-2	NA	TRBJ2-2	TGTGCCAGCAGCCTCCTGTCGGATACTACGGGGGAGCTGTTTTTT	CASSLLSDTTGELFF
TRBV5-1	NA	TRBJ1-2	TGCGCCAGCCAGCTTAGGGCAGGGGCTTCTAACTATGGCTACACCTTC	CASQLRAGASNYGYTF
TRBV29-1	TRBD2	TRBJ2-1	TGCAGCGTTGAGGTTAGCGGGAGGGGGTATGAGCAGTTCTTC	CSVEVSGRGYEQFF
TRBV7-9	NA	TRBJ2-2	TGTGCCAGCAGCTTAGCGTTATTAGAACCCGGGGAGCTGTTTTTT	CASSLALLEPGELFF
TRBV15	TRBD1	TRBJ2-2	TGTGCCACCGGGACAGCTACACCTAACACCGGGGAGCTGTTTTTT	CATGTATPNTGELFF
TRBV5-1	NA	TRBJ1-4	TGCGCCAGCAGCTTAGGGACAACGAAAGAAAAACTGTTTTTT	CASSLGTTKEKLFF
TRBV29-1	TRBD1	TRBJ1-4	TGCAGCGTGACAGGGTATAATGAAAAACTGTTTTTT	CSVTGYNEKLFF
TRBV14	TRBD2	TRBJ2-7	TGTGCCAGCAGCTTAGGACTAGCGGGAGAGGAGCAGTACTTC	CASSLGLAGEEQYF
TRBV7-8	NA	TRBJ2-5	TGTGCCAGCAGCTTAGTGTCCAGGTGGGAGACCCAGTACTTC	CASSLVSRWETQYF
TRBV19	NA	TRBJ1-5	TGTGCCAGTAGTGGGGGGGATAGCAATCAGCCCCAGCATTTT	CASSGGDSNQPQHF
TRBV5-6	TRBD1	TRBJ2-7	TGTGCCAGCAGCCCGTTAACCGGGACAGGGTACGAGCAGTACTTC	CASSPLTGTGYEQYF
TRBV7-9	TRBD1	TRBJ2-7	TGTGCCAGCATCTATCCCGGGACAGCGGACGAGCAGTACTTC	CASIYPGTADEQYF
TRBV7-2	TRBD1	TRBJ1-5	TGTGCCAGCAGCCTTACGGGACAGTCCAATCAGCCCCAGCATTTT	CASSLTGQSNQPQHF
TRBV5-8	NA	TRBJ1-5	TGTGCCAGCAGCTTTCAGGTGAATCAGCCCCAGCATTTT	CASSFQVNQPQHF
TRBV28	TRBD1	TRBJ2-5	TGTGCCAGCAGACGGGACAGCCAAGAGACCCAGTACTTC	CASRRDSQETQYF
TRBV27	NA	TRBJ2-3	TGTGCCAGCAGCGAAATTGGGTCAACAGAAAGCACAGATACGCAGTATTTT	CASSEIGSTESTDTQYF
TRBV11-2	NA	TRBJ1-2	TGTGCCAGCAGCTCAGCCGGGAGGGGGGACTATGGCTACACCTTC	CASSSAGRGDYGYTF
TRBV19	NA	TRBJ2-1	TGTGCCAGTAGTCCCCTGCATAAGGACACCTACAATGAGCAGTTCTTC	CASSPLHKDTYNEQFF
TRBV5-4	NA	TRBJ2-3	TGTGCCAGCAGCTGGCCCGGGACTAGCACAGATACGCAGTATTTT	CASSWPGTSTDTQYF